Listed below are T cell receptor beta chains from one sample, sequenced in a study of T cell responses to AZD1222 COVID-19 vaccine. Sequencing was performed with immunoSEQ multiplex PCR; in TCRdb, only in-frame clones are kept and a portion is missing. Altogether more than 150,000 clones are present, 75% to 90% being singletons, with the ten largest covering about 6.1%. Here the sequenced sample was peripheral blood, taken on day 0 of AZD1222 vaccination. These TCRs come from an adult in good health. Both conserved end residues are part of each CDR3.

V	length	J	CDR3
TRBV7-9	14	TRBJ1-3	CASTLAGAGNTIYF
TRBV18	16	TRBJ2-7	CASSPRESGGIYEQYF
TRBV28	15	TRBJ2-1	CASSLGLAGGGEQFF
TRBV6-4	14	TRBJ2-7	CASLKGEPPYEQYF
TRBV6-1	16	TRBJ1-4	CASSESRGGQGEKLFF
TRBV11-1	16	TRBJ2-5	CASSPSPSRYGETQYF
TRBV3-1/TRBV3-2	14	TRBJ1-4	CASSPSQTNEKLFF
TRBV15	14	TRBJ2-1	CATSRAGRKNEQFF
TRBV29-1	14	TRBJ2-5	CSVEKGRLRETQYF
TRBV30	15	TRBJ2-2	CAWNGGPVGGGELFF
TRBV11-1	14	TRBJ1-1	CASRFGGENTEAFF
TRBV7-2	15	TRBJ2-3	CASSLDSQFTDTQYF
TRBV6-6	17	TRBJ1-2	CASSPPLQAAPNYGYTF
TRBV30	14	TRBJ1-2	CAWSGPGVELRYTF
TRBV19	13	TRBJ1-5	CASSPGLNQPQHF
TRBV11-2	15	TRBJ1-2	CASSPGWRGGVGYTF
TRBV2	15	TRBJ2-7	CASSATGGASYEQYF
TRBV24-1	14	TRBJ1-5	CATSDRQGWQPQHF
TRBV28	18	TRBJ2-3	CASRSSAQRRGGTYTQYF
TRBV15	16	TRBJ1-4	CATSRGRALRGEKLFF
TRBV6-1	16	TRBJ2-3	CASSVRQLFLTDTQYF
TRBV30	13	TRBJ1-5	CACGRGLESPQHF
TRBV29-1	13	TRBJ2-1	CSQSGPSFNEQFF
TRBV2	14	TRBJ1-1	CASSNPLRATEAFF
TRBV19	12	TRBJ1-2	CASSMVNYGYTF
TRBV5-6	17	TRBJ2-1	CASSLARSGRAYNEQFF
TRBV10-3	14	TRBJ1-4	CAIRPGTGGEKLFF
TRBV19	14	TRBJ1-2	CASSIRTGVYGYTF
TRBV5-1	13	TRBJ1-2	CASSSDRDYGYTF
TRBV6-5	14	TRBJ2-1	CASSLLAGLHEQFF
TRBV7-3	15	TRBJ2-2	CASSPSSGRTGELFF
TRBV7-2	15	TRBJ1-4	CASSFAGTGDEKLFF
TRBV19	14	TRBJ2-3	CASRLAGGTDTQYF
TRBV14	14	TRBJ2-1	CASGERGAYNEQFF
TRBV12-3/TRBV12-4	13	TRBJ1-3	CASRVTSGNTIYF
TRBV28	16	TRBJ1-3	CASSSPGGSSGNTIYF
TRBV7-9	14	TRBJ1-6	CASSVDQGLSPLHF
TRBV21-1	14	TRBJ2-3	CASSKGTFTDTQYF
TRBV9	15	TRBJ1-4	CASSASQGVGEKLFF
TRBV3-1/TRBV3-2	14	TRBJ1-1	CASTDSNMNTEAFF
TRBV7-8	18	TRBJ2-1	CASSLAGASGRTRNEQFF
TRBV3-1/TRBV3-2	16	TRBJ2-1	CASSQVVAGGPGEQFF
TRBV3-1/TRBV3-2	14	TRBJ1-5	CASSPAASNQPQHF
TRBV5-4	15	TRBJ2-3	CASSVTSGFADTQYF
TRBV28	15	TRBJ2-7	CASSGPGLAAYEQYF
TRBV7-9	14	TRBJ1-6	CASSPETGESPLHF
TRBV5-1	13	TRBJ1-2	CASSLTWTYGYTF
TRBV28	13	TRBJ1-2	CASSPEDVYGYTF
TRBV6-5	12	TRBJ1-1	CASKKGNTEAFF
TRBV7-3	13	TRBJ2-3	CASSLNGGDTQYF
TRBV18	14	TRBJ1-2	CASSPPVGDNGYTF
TRBV28	16	TRBJ1-5	CASSFLSRGSNQPQHF
TRBV9	16	TRBJ2-3	CASNRVWREARDTQYF
TRBV5-1	16	TRBJ1-1	CASSKGQGGGRTEAFF
TRBV24-1	12	TRBJ1-2	CATSGQGYGYTF